Given below is one T cell receptor (beta chain) in context. The target antigen is unknown. The use of a sample-barcoded 5' primer and a J-beta primer mix characterized a second PCR of 7 to 11 cycles. TCRdb used MiXCR to reprocess the 5' RACE reads, holding one entry per CDR3 protein. The sample includes over a million distinct CDR3 sequences, around 59% of them seen just once. Isolation yielded PBMCs, at least 7 million per sample, in every case. Total RNA, at least 5.5 micrograms per sample, came from PBMCs. These data belong to a study of blood T cells in healthy people across ages. V was pared by 7 bases and J by 4 bases, with 7 bases of the junction left unmatched. CDR1 is DFQATT and CDR2 is SNEGSKA in the germline V gene (reference sequence). The CDR3 has 13 amino acids. General study findings and limits: Naive T cell percentage showed a strong correlation with the diversity of TCR beta.

The sample comprised blood. The chain links TRBV20-1 to TRBJ1-2; 9 bases line up with TRBD1. This TCR was recovered from a man between 18 and 35 years old in good health. The CDR3 nucleotides read TGCAGTGTCACGGACAGGGGAGTCTATGGCTACACCTTC. Translated, it gives CSVTDRGVYGYTF.